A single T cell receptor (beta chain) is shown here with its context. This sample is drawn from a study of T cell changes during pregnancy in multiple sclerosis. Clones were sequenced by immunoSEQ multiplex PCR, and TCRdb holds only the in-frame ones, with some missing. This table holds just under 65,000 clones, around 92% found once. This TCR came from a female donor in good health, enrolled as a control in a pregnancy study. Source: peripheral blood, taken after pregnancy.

CDR3 region: CASTSMTALYEQYF. CDR3 nucleotide sequence: TGTGCCAGCACCTCGATGACAGCCCTCTACGAGCAGTACTTC. This sequence joins TRBV28 and TRBJ2-7, with TRBD1 as a possible D gene (5 bases). Germline assignment: CDR1 MDHEN and CDR2 SYDVKM. Between the trimmed V and J ends, which lost 7 bases and 3 bases, there was a span of 16 bases. CDR3 length: 14 residues. Complete variable domain (other parts from reference TRBV28 and TRBJ2-7): DVKVTQSSRYLVKRTGEKVFLECVQDMDHENMFWYRQDPGLGLRLIYFSYDVKMKEKGDIPEGYSVSREKKERFSLILESASTNQTSMYLCASTSMTALYEQYFGPGTRLTVT.